This note documents a single T cell receptor (beta chain) sequence. The antigen it binds to is not known. The read terminates 3 residues before the CDR3 end, so the remaining end is supplied by the germline J gene. This sample was taken from a study of T cells in women clearing cervical HPV infection (dated 2018 in TCRdb). Looking at the study overall: Cases were approximately 25 women with histologically confirmed HPV16-related CIN3 or worse, including 2 invasive cancers. Since HLA typing was available for only a few women, HLA type could not be ruled out as a confounder. Case blood was taken at the visit when the lesion was first identified, whereas control blood was taken when infection was no longer detected. As quality controls, five blinded duplicates were added to each group, bringing the total to about 60 samples made up of some 50 participants and around 10 replicates. The parent cohort enrolled about 10,000 women aged 18 or older in Guanacaste, Costa Rica, during about 1993 to 1994 and followed them for approximately 7 years. Cases were matched to controls by age within five years and by the year the sample was collected. Nested within Costa Rica's Guanacaste HPV Natural History Study, an exploratory proof-of-principle case-control study compared TCR repertoires across cervical HPV16 outcomes. The controls were 25 or so women whose single incident HPV16 infection cleared within 12 months with no development of precancer or cancer. Cases had a median age of roughly 35 years compared with approximately 41 for controls, and baseline characteristics showed no significant differences between the groups. For cases, the median interval between lesion detection and blood sampling was approximately 150 days, with an interquartile range of roughly 85 to 220 days.

TCR beta CDR3 regions were amplified by multiplex PCR using the immunoSEQ assay from an average of around 1,200 ng genomic DNA per sample. Primer bias was corrected in the assay by using a complete synthetic TCR repertoire to establish an amplification baseline. Amplicons were sequenced on the Illumina platform. In the original analysis: Sequences were error-corrected by clustering with frequency ratios and a modified nearest-neighbor algorithm and were then analyzed in the immunoSEQ Analyzer with IMGT gene definitions. At each rarefaction depth, TCR richness and evenness were averaged over 20 rarefaction repeats, and samples with fewer sequences than the depth were excluded. Wilcoxon rank sum tests with FDR correction were used to compare relative abundances of V, D and J genes between the groups. For the blinded duplicates, the intraclass correlation was about 96% for TCR richness and averaged about 75% across around 61 gene segments. Drawn from immuneACCESS, this table holds only the in-frame rearrangements with V and J called that TCRdb kept. Clones are partly lost; checked studies trace under half to an unresolved V gene and leave the rest unexplained. The V and J calls and clone size come from that table; D and trimming were worked out from the DNA. The sample has about 33,000 clones on record. The ten top clones hold about 7.8% of the sample.

Every participant had a single incident cervical HPV16 infection, and prevalent HPV16 infections were excluded. Cervical HPV DNA was detected with MY09/MY11 PCR, and genotyping was done by dot-blot hybridization. Fifteen mL of heparinized blood were centrifuged, and the buffy coat was aliquoted, frozen at -30°C, then stored at -80°C. QIAGEN kits were used to extract genomic DNA from the buffy coat specimens. The germline V gene specifies ENHRY as CDR1 and SYGVKD as CDR2. Trimming removed 2 bases from V and 1 base from J, leaving 8 bases between the germline ends. The CDR3 covers 15 residues, taking in both the cysteine and the phenylalanine. The 36 bases shown cover part of the CDR3, and their frame starts at base 1. Findings and caveats that apply to the study as a whole: Because the number of T cells per sample was unknown, the richness differences could reflect varying T-cell content rather than repertoire biology. The cross-sectional design could not show whether the associations came before the infection or were a result of it, and neither effector/memory subsets nor HPV-specific T cells were isolated. Lower TRBV6-7 relative abundance was observed in cases than in controls (roughly 0.12% versus 0.15%; Bonferroni P = 0.0008). CIN3+ cases had significantly higher TCR repertoire richness than controls across sequencing depths, but evenness did not differ between the groups. Cases were distinguished from controls with an estimated AUC of 0.7 to 0.85 by random forest classifiers combining richness and V gene abundances.

The origin of this receptor is a woman aged 18-70 years with a cervical HPV16 infection that either progressed to CIN3+ or cleared (not recorded which). In this chain, TRBV10-3 is recombined with TRBJ2-2; tentative D gene TRBD2, with 6 bases matching. The source material was blood buffy coat. The covered CDR3 bases are TGTGCCATCAGTGAGCTAGCGCAGAACACCGGGGAG. This encodes CAISELAQNTGE. The whole CDR3 region reads CAISELAQNTGELFF.